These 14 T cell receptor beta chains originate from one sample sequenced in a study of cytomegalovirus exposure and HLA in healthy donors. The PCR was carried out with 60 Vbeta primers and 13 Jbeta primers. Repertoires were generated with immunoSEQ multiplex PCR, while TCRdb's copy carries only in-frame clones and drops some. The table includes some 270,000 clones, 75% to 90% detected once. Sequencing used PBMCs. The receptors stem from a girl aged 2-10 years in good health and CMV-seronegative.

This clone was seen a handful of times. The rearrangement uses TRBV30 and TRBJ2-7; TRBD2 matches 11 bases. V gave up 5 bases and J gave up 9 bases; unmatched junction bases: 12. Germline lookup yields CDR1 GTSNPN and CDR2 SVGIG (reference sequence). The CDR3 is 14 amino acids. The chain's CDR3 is CAWGRDLAGGVQYF. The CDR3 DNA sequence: TGTGCCTGGGGACGTGATTTAGCGGGAGGGGTGCAGTACTTC.

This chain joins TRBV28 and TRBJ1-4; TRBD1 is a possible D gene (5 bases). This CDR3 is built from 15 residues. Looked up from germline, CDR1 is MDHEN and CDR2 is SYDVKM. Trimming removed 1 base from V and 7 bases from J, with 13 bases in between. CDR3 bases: TGTGCCAGCAGTTTATTCAGGGAGGGAGCTGAAAAACTGTTTTTT. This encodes CASSLFREGAEKLFF.

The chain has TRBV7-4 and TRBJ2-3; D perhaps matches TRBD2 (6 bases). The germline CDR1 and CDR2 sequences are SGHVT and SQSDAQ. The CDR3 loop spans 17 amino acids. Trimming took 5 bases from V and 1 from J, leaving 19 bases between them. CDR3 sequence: CASSADSTRPGTDTQYF. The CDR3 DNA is TGTGCCAGCAGCGCCGACTCGACTAGGCCGGGCACAGATACGCAGTATTTT.

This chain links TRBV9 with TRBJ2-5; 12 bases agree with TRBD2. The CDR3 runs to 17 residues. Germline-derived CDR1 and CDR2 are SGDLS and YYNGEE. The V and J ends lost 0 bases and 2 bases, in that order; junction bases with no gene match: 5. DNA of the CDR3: TGTGCCAGCAGCGTAGGACTAGCGGGGGCAGGTCAAGAGACCCAGTACTTC. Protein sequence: CASSVGLAGAGQETQYF.

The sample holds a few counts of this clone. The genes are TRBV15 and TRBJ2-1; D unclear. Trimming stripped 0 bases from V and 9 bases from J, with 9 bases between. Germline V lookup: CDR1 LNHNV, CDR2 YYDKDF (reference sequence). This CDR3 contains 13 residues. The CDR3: CATSRDLETEQFF. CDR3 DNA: TGTGCCACCAGCAGAGATCTGGAGACTGAGCAGTTCTTC.

The CDR3 coding sequence is TGTGCCAGCAGCCAAGAGTTGGGACTATGGCCGCAGCCCCAGCATTTT. Translated: CASSQELGLWPQPQHF. V is TRBV4-2 and J is TRBJ1-5; tentatively, D is TRBD1 (5 bases). The germline V and J ends were trimmed by 0 bases and 7 bases, with 16 bases remaining between them. The CDR3 is made up of 16 amino acids. Per germline, CDR1 LGHNA and CDR2 YNFKEQ.

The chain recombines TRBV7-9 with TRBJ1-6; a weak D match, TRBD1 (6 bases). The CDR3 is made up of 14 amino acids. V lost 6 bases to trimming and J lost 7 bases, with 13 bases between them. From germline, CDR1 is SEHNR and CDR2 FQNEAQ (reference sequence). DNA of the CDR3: TGTGCCAGCAGTGGGGGGGCGCCAAATTCACCCCTCCACTTT. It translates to CASSGGAPNSPLHF. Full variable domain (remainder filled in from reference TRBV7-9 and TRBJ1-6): DTGVSQNPRHKITKRGQNVTFRCDPISEHNRLYWYRQTLGQGPEFLTYFQNEAQLEKSRLLSDRFSAERPKGSFSTLEIQRTEQGDSAMYLCASSGGAPNSPLHFGNGTRLTVT.

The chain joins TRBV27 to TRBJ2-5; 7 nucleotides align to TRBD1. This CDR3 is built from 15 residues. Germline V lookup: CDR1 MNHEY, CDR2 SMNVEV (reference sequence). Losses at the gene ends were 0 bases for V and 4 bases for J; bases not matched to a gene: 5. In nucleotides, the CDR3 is TGTGCCAGCAGTTTATCAGGGGGCGATTTAGAGACCCAGTACTTC. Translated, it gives CASSLSGGDLETQYF.

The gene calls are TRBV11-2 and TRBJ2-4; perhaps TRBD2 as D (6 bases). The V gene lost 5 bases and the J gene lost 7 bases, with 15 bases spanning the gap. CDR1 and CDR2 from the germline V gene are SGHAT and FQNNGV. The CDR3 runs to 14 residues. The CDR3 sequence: CASSPRVGRNIQYF. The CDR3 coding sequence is TGTGCCAGCAGCCCAAGGGTAGGGAGGAACATTCAGTACTTC.

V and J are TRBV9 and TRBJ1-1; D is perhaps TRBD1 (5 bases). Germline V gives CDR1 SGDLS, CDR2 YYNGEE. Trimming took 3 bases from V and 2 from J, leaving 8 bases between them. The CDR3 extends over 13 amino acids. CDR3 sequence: CASSAGTNTEAFF. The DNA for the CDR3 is TGTGCCAGCAGCGCAGGGACTAACACTGAAGCTTTCTTT.

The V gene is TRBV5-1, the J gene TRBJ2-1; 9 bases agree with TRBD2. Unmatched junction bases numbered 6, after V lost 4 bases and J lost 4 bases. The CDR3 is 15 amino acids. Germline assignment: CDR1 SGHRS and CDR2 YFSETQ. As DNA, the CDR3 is TGCGCCAGCAGCGGGGGGACTAGCCTTTACAATGAGCAGTTCTTC. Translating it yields CASSGGTSLYNEQFF.

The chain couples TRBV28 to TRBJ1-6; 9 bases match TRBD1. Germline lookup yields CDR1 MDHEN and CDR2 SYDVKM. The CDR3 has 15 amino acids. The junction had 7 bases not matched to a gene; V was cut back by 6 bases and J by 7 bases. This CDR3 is CASSPGQGINSPLHF. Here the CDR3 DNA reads TGTGCCAGCAGCCCCGGACAGGGGATAAATTCACCCCTCCACTTT.

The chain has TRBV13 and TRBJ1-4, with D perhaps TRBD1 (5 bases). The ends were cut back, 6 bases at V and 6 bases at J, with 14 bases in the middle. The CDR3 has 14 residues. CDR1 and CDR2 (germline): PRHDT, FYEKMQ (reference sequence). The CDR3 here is CASRMEGRDEKLFF. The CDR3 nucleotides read TGTGCCAGCAGGATGGAGGGGAGGGATGAAAAACTGTTTTTT.

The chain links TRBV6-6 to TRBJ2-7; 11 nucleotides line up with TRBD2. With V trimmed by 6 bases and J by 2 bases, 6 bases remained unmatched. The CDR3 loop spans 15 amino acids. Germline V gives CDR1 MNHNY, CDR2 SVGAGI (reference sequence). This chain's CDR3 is CASRLAGGPPYEQYF. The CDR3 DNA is TGTGCCAGCAGGTTAGCGGGAGGGCCCCCCTACGAGCAGTACTTC.